This is a list of T cell receptor beta chains from one sample in a study of CD8 T cells in Susac syndrome. TCRdb analysed the immunoSEQ multiplex PCR reads with MiXCR anew, one entry per CDR3 protein. This sample has 250,000 to 350,000 distinct CDR3 sequences, with roughly nine tenths found just once. Sequences were obtained from CD4+ T cells from PBMCs. All receptors come from a human donor with multiple sclerosis. Both conserved end residues are trimmed from each CDR3. Fields, in order: V gene, D gene, J gene, CDR3 protein. D genes are given only for firm matches.

V gene: TRBV5-4; D gene: TRBD2; J gene: TRBJ2-2; CDR3 protein: ASSPRLAGATGELF
V gene: TRBV27; D gene: -; J gene: TRBJ2-2; CDR3 protein: ASSAQGGDGTGELF
V gene: TRBV5-6; D gene: -; J gene: TRBJ2-3; CDR3 protein: ASSLGTPRLGTQY
V gene: TRBV7-9; D gene: TRBD1; J gene: TRBJ2-3; CDR3 protein: ASSLAQGADTQY
V gene: TRBV19; D gene: TRBD1; J gene: TRBJ2-3; CDR3 protein: ASSSQGAGDTQY
V gene: TRBV9; D gene: -; J gene: TRBJ2-7; CDR3 protein: ASSVEGSPPSYEQY
V gene: TRBV9; D gene: TRBD1; J gene: TRBJ2-2; CDR3 protein: ASSVEDRGVGELF
V gene: TRBV5-8; D gene: -; J gene: TRBJ2-6; CDR3 protein: ASSLQGLGANVLT
V gene: TRBV29-1; D gene: -; J gene: TRBJ1-2; CDR3 protein: SVETVGASGYT
V gene: TRBV20-1; D gene: -; J gene: TRBJ1-1; CDR3 protein: SAPANSNTEAF
V gene: TRBV23-1; D gene: -; J gene: TRBJ2-6; CDR3 protein: ASSHPSVEGELSGANVLT
V gene: TRBV20-1; D gene: TRBD1; J gene: TRBJ1-2; CDR3 protein: SARRTGDGYT
V gene: TRBV20-1; D gene: -; J gene: TRBJ1-1; CDR3 protein: SARPREGVEAF